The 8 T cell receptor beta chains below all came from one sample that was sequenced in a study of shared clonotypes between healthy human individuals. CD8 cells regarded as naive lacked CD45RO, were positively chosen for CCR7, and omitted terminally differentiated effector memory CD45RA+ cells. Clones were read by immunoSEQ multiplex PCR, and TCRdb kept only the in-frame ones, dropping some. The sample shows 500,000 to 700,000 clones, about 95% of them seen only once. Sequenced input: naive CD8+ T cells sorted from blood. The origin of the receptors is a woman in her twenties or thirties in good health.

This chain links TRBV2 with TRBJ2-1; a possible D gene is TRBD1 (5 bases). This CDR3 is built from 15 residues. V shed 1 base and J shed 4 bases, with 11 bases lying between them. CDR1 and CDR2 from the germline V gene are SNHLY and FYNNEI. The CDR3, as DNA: TGTGCCAGCAGTGAAGAGGGGAAGGGTTACAATGAGCAGTTCTTC. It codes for CASSEEGKGYNEQFF.

In DNA form, the CDR3 reads TGCGCCAGCCTAACTGACTACGAGCGGCGGGAGCAGTACTTC. It is translated as CASLTDYERREQYF. This chain joins TRBV10-2 and TRBJ2-7, with D perhaps TRBD2 (5 bases). V dropped 8 bases and J dropped 7 bases, with 21 bases sitting between them. This CDR3 is built from 14 residues. CDR1 and CDR2 from the germline V gene are WSHSY and SAAADI.

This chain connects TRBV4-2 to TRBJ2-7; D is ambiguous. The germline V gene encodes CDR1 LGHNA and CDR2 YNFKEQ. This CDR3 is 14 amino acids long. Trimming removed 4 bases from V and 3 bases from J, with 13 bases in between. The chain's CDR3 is CASSPPDGYYEQYF. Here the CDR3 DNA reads TGTGCCAGCAGCCCTCCGGACGGCTACTACGAGCAGTACTTC.

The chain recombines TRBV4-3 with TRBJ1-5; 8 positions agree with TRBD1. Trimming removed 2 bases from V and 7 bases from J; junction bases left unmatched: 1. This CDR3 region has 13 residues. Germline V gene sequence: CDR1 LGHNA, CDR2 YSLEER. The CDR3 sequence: CASSQTGGQPQHF. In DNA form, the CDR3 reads TGCGCCAGCAGCCAAACAGGGGGGCAGCCCCAGCATTTT.

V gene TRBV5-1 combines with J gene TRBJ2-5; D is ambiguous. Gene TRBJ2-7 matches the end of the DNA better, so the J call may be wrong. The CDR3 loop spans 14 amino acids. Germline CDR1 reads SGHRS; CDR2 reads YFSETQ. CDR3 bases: TGCGCCAGCAGCTTGGCGCAGAGAGACTACGAGCAGTACTTC. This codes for CASSLAQRDYEQYF.

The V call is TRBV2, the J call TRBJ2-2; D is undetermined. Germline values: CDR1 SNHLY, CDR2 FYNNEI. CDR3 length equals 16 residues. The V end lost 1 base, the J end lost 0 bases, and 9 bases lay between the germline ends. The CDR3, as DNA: TGTGCCAGCAGTGAAGAAGCCGGTACGAACACCGGGGAGCTGTTTTTT. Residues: CASSEEAGTNTGELFF.

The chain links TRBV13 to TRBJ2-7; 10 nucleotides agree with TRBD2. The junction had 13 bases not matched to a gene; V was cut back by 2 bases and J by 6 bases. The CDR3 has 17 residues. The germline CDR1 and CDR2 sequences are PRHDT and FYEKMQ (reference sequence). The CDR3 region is CASSLTMGGTSAPEQYF. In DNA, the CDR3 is TGTGCCAGCAGCTTAACGATGGGGGGGACTAGCGCTCCCGAGCAGTACTTC.

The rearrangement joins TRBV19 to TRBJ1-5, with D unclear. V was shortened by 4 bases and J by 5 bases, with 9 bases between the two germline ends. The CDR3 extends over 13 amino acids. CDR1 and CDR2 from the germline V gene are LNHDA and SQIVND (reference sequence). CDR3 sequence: CASSSGSDQPQHF. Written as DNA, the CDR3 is TGTGCCAGTAGTAGCGGCTCGGATCAGCCCCAGCATTTT.